This T cell receptor (beta chain) stems from a study of metastatic and nonmetastatic thyroid tumors. This CDR3 region has 17 residues. Germline V lookup: CDR1 SGHDT, CDR2 YYEEEE. Among the patients, none had received any treatment before thyroid surgery. The table lists this clone with many counts. At one of its ends the junction is not consistent with the germline gene, which may arise from a read error. TCRdb re-called clones via MiXCR from the PCR reads. The table has some 23,000 clones, 20% to 25% seen once. This chain connects TRBV5-6 to TRBJ2-1; no reliable D call. The sequenced sample consisted of tumor tissue. The source is a female donor with papillary thyroid cancer or a benign thyroid nodule (not recorded which). Some clones in this sample may be carry-over from other donors' samples. This CDR3 reads CASTLTQRTLLYNEQFF. DNA for the CDR3: TGTGCCAGCACCTTGACGCAAAGGACCTTACTTTACAATGAGCAGTTCTTC.